Listed below are T cell receptor beta chains from one sample, sequenced in a study of cytomegalovirus exposure and HLA in healthy donors. Sequenced by immunoSEQ multiplex PCR; TCRdb stores in-frame clones only, minus some. The data contain about 160,000 clones, approximately 80% of them singletons. Sequenced: PBMCs. The source of these receptors is a male donor in good health and CMV-seronegative. CDR3s leave out the opening cysteine and the closing phenylalanine or tryptophan.

TRBJ2-5 TRBV7-3 12 ASSPTSATGTQY
TRBJ2-7 TRBV10-3 12 AISERTGGFEQY
TRBJ2-3 TRBV7-9 12 AGSLQTGADTQY
TRBJ2-3 TRBV9 13 ASSVRDREGDTQY
TRBJ2-3 TRBV15 11 ATSRDQGGTQY
TRBJ2-7 TRBV5-5 9 ASSFSYEQY
TRBJ1-2 TRBV7-2 13 ASSLGKTGAYGYT
TRBJ2-7 TRBV19 11 ASSPSGAYEQY
TRBJ2-1 TRBV5-1 12 ASSLAGGSNEQF
TRBJ1-4 TRBV28 13 ASSLQGRDNEKLF
TRBJ2-7 TRBV5-1 13 ASSLESGSTHEQY
TRBJ1-1 TRBV19 14 ASKGQGLRSGTEAF
TRBJ1-2 TRBV2 12 ASRRTGGDYGYT
TRBJ1-5 TRBV7-2 11 ASSQDRNQPQH
TRBJ2-5 TRBV27 11 ASSFQGRETQY